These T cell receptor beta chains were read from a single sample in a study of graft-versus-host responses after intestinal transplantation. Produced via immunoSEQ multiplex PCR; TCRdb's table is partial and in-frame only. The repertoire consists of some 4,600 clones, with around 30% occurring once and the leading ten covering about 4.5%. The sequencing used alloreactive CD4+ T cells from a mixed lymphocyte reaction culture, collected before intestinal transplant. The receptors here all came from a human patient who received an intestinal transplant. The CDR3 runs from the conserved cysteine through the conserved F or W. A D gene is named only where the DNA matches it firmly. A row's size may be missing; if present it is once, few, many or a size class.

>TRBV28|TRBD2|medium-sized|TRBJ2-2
TGTGCCAGCAGGCCGAAAGGACTAGCAAGCACCGGGGAGCTGTTTTTT
CASRPKGLASTGELFF
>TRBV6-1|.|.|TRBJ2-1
TGTGCCAGCAGCAGGGGACCCTACAATGAGCAGTTCTTC
CASSRGPYNEQFF
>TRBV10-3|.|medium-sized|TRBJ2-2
TGTGCCATTAGAGGGAACACCGGGGAGCTGTTTTTT
CAIRGNTGELFF
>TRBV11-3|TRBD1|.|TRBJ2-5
TGTGCCAGCAGCTTAACCCGGACAGGGGCCGAGACCCAGTACTTC
CASSLTRTGAETQYF
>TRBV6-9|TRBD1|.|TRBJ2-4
TGTGCCAGCAGTCGACAGGGGGTAGCCAAAAACATTCAGTACTTC
CASSRQGVAKNIQYF
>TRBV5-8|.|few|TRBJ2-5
TGTGCCAGCAGCTTGGATCTGGGGCGGGAGACCCAGTACTTC
CASSLDLGRETQYF
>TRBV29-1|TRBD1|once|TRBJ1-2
TGCAGCGTGGGACAGGGGGCCTATGGCTACACCTTC
CSVGQGAYGYTF
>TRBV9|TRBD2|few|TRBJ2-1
TGTGCCAGCAGCGTAGTGCAGGCTAGCGGGAGGGATGAGCAGTTCTTC
CASSVVQASGRDEQFF
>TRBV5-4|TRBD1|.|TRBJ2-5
TGTGCCAGCAGCCCGGACAGGGGAGGGTGGCAAGAGACCCAGTACTTC
CASSPDRGGWQETQYF
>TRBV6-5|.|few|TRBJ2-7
TGTGCCAGCACCAGTTATAAGAGCTCCTACGAGCAGTACTTC
CASTSYKSSYEQYF
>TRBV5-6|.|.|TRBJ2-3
TGTGCCAGCAGCTTACTGGACTTAGCAGGGGATACGCAGTATTTT
CASSLLDLAGDTQYF
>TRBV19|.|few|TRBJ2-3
TGTGCCAGTAGTATCGGAGGGTCCCGCCCAGATACGCAGTATTTT
CASSIGGSRPDTQYF
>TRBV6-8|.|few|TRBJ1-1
TGTGCCAGCAGGAATCGCGTCGCTGAAGCTTTCTTT
CASRNRVAEAFF
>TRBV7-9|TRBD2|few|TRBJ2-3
TGTGCCAGCAGCTTAACGGGGACTAGCGGGAGTTATACGCAGTATTTT
CASSLTGTSGSYTQYF
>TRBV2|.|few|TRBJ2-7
TGTGCCAGCAGTGGGCGGATAGGGGGGGGCGAGCAGTACTTC
CASSGRIGGGEQYF
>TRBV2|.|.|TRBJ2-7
TGTGCCAGCAACAGACAGGCCCCTATCTACGAGCAGTACTTC
CASNRQAPIYEQYF
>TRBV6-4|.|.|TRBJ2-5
TGTGCCAGCATCGCGGGCAAGGCGGGGCAGGAGACCCAGTACTTC
CASIAGKAGQETQYF
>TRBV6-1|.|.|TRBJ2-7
TGTGCCAGCAGTGCCTTCTACGGGGCCTCCTACGAGCAGTACTTC
CASSAFYGASYEQYF
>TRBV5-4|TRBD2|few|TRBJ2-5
TGTGCCAGCAGCCAGGGACTAGCGGACCAAGAGACCCAGTACTTC
CASSQGLADQETQYF
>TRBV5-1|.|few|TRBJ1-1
TGCGCCAGCAGCTTATCTGGGCGGGAAGGAGCTTTCTTT
CASSLSGREGAFF
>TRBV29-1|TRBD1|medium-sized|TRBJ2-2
TGCAGCGTTGGGACAGGGGTCTACACCGGGGAGCTGTTTTTT
CSVGTGVYTGELFF
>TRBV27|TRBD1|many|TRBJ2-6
TGTGCCAGCAGACCTACTTACAGGGGCCGGGGTGGGGCCAACGTCCTGACTTTC
CASRPTYRGRGGANVLTF
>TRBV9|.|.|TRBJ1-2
TGTGCCAGCAGCGTAGAGGCCAGATTGAACTATGGCTACACCTTC
CASSVEARLNYGYTF
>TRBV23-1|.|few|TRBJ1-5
TGCGCCAGCAGTCGAGGGCGGAATCAGCCCCAGCATTTT
CASSRGRNQPQHF
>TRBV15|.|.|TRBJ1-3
TGTGCCACCAGCAGAGACATCTCTGGAAACACCATATATTTT
CATSRDISGNTIYF
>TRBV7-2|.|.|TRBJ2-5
TGTGCCAGCAGCTTCGGGGACCGGAGTCAAGAGACCCAGTACTTC
CASSFGDRSQETQYF
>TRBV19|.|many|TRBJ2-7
TGTGCCAGTAGTAAACACGACCCGGGGGCTTACGAGCAGTACTTC
CASSKHDPGAYEQYF
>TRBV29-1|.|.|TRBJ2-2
TGCAGCGTTTCCGACGGCTTGAACACCGGGGAGCTGTTTTTT
CSVSDGLNTGELFF
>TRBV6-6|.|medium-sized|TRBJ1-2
TGTGCCAGCAGCCTCGTTTCAGGAGCTAACTATGGCTACACCTTC
CASSLVSGANYGYTF
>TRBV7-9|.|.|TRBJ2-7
TGTGCCAGCAGCTTTATCGAGGAGGGCCAGGACGAGCAGTACTTC
CASSFIEEGQDEQYF
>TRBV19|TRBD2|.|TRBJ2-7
TGTGCCAGTAGGACTAGCGGGAGTTACGAGCAGTACTTC
CASRTSGSYEQYF
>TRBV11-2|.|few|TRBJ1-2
TGTGCCAGCAGCTTAAGGCCGTGCTATGGCTACACCTTC
CASSLRPCYGYTF
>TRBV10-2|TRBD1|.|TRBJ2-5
TGCGCCAGCGGGGACAGGGGGACAGGAGAGACCCAGTACTTC
CASGDRGTGETQYF
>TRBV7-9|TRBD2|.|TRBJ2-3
TGTGCCAGCAGCTTAGTCCTAGCGGGGCTCACAGATACGCAGTATTTT
CASSLVLAGLTDTQYF